These T cell receptor beta chains were read from a single sample in a study of CD8+ T cells in alopecia areata. TCRdb keeps only in-frame clones here, not all; method: immunoSEQ multiplex PCR. Counted here are under 300,000 clones, roughly two thirds occurring once; the ten biggest clones make up around 1.2%. The sample consisted of CD4+ T cells sorted from blood, taken at week 0. These receptors originate from a human donor with alopecia areata. CDR3s include the opening cysteine and the closing phenylalanine or tryptophan. D genes are given only for firm matches. Clone size is shown for a subset of rows, as once, few, many or a class of expanded clone.

V	size	D	J	CDR3	DNA
TRBV29-1	-	TRBD1	TRBJ1-4	CSVLRTGANEKLFF	TGCAGCGTTCTTAGGACAGGGGCTAATGAAAAACTGTTTTTT
TRBV4-3	few	TRBD1	TRBJ2-7	CASSGDSLGTYEQYF	TGCGCCAGCAGCGGGGACAGTTTAGGGACCTACGAGCAGTACTTC
TRBV6-6	-	-	TRBJ2-7	CASSWGLNSYEQYF	TGTGCCAGCAGTTGGGGCTTAAACTCCTACGAGCAGTACTTC
TRBV4-3	-	TRBD2	TRBJ2-1	CASSQVGAGGGGEQFF	TGCGCCAGCAGCCAAGTAGGCGCCGGGGGGGGTGGTGAGCAGTTCTTC
TRBV27	-	TRBD1	TRBJ1-2	CASSLKGTGNGYTF	TGTGCCAGCAGTTTAAAGGGGACAGGGAATGGCTACACCTTC
TRBV15	-	TRBD2	TRBJ2-2	CATSRDRAGLAGTPNTGELFF	TGTGCCACCAGCAGAGATAGGGCCGGACTAGCGGGGACACCGAACACCGGGGAGCTGTTTTTT
TRBV9	-	TRBD2	TRBJ2-1	CASSVGTRGGAYEQFF	TGTGCCAGCAGCGTGGGGACTCGCGGGGGGGCCTATGAGCAGTTCTTC
TRBV29-1	-	-	TRBJ1-1	CSGTVKGNTEAFF	TGCAGCGGCACCGTCAAGGGGAACACTGAAGCTTTCTTT
TRBV29-1	few	-	TRBJ2-5	CSVDKGLETQYF	TGCAGCGTTGATAAGGGCCTGGAGACCCAGTACTTC
TRBV6-6	-	-	TRBJ2-1	CAISGRNEQFF	TGTGCCATAAGCGGGCGCAATGAGCAGTTCTTC
TRBV7-9	once	TRBD1	TRBJ1-5	CASSLDSRGDQPQHF	TGTGCCAGCAGCTTAGATTCCAGGGGGGACCAGCCCCAGCATTTT
TRBV6-5	-	-	TRBJ2-7	CASSYQRKQYF	TGTGCCAGCAGTTACCAAAGAAAGCAGTACTTC
TRBV30	-	-	TRBJ2-5	CAWSVRLETQYF	TGTGCCTGGAGTGTACGATTGGAGACCCAGTACTTC
TRBV6-5	-	-	TRBJ1-2	CASSPDRNYGYTF	TGTGCCAGCAGCCCCGACCGGAACTATGGCTACACCTTC
TRBV29-1	-	TRBD1	TRBJ2-5	CSAGTVQYF	TGCAGCGCCGGGACAGTCCAGTACTTC
TRBV29-1	few	TRBD1	TRBJ2-7	CSARDSSYEQYF	TGCAGCGCGAGGGACAGCTCCTACGAGCAGTACTTC
TRBV15	-	TRBD2	TRBJ2-5	CATSSGTMGTQYF	TGTGCCACCAGCTCCGGGACTATGGGGACCCAGTACTTC
TRBV9	once	TRBD1	TRBJ1-5	CASSVGTGDRQPQHF	TGTGCCAGCAGCGTAGGGACAGGGGATCGTCAGCCCCAGCATTTT
TRBV5-1	-	-	TRBJ2-7	CASSSLDSSYEQYF	TGCGCCAGCTCTTCCCTGGACAGCTCCTACGAGCAGTACTTC
TRBV7-9	-	-	TRBJ1-4	CASSLNRGVEKLFF	TGTGCCAGCAGCTTAAATAGGGGCGTTGAAAAACTGTTTTTT
TRBV19	-	-	TRBJ1-2	CASSTTGNYGYTF	TGTGCCAGTAGTACGACAGGCAACTATGGCTACACCTTC
TRBV2	once	-	TRBJ1-5	CASSKLGSLSNQPQHF	TGTGCCAGCAGCAAGCTGGGGTCCCTTAGCAATCAGCCCCAGCATTTT
TRBV2	-	-	TRBJ2-5	CASSSRGLGETQYF	TGTGCCAGCAGTTCCCGGGGATTAGGGGAGACCCAGTACTTC
TRBV6-5	-	-	TRBJ2-6	CASSQNSGANVLTF	TGTGCCAGCAGTCAGAACTCTGGGGCCAACGTCCTGACTTTC
TRBV25-1	-	-	TRBJ2-5	CASKAGETQYF	TGTGCCAGCAAGGCGGGTGAGACCCAGTACTTC
TRBV29-1	-	-	TRBJ2-3	CSGAGVWGTDTQYF	TGCAGCGGTGCAGGGGTGTGGGGCACAGATACGCAGTATTTT
TRBV2	-	TRBD1	TRBJ2-6	CASRRTGGSSGANVLTF	TGTGCCAGCAGACGGACAGGGGGGTCGTCTGGGGCCAACGTCCTGACTTTC
TRBV5-1	-	-	TRBJ2-2	CASSSSQAGGELFF	TGCGCCAGCAGCTCGTCGCAAGCGGGCGGGGAGCTGTTTTTT
TRBV9	-	-	TRBJ2-2	CASSPQGTAPGELFF	TGTGCCAGCAGCCCTCAGGGGACGGCGCCCGGGGAGCTGTTTTTT
TRBV5-4	-	-	TRBJ1-2	CASSLAGLNYGYTF	TGTGCCAGCAGCTTGGCAGGGTTGAACTATGGCTACACCTTC
TRBV5-4	-	-	TRBJ1-2	CASTVMLPNYGYTF	TGTGCCAGCACCGTTATGTTGCCGAACTATGGCTACACCTTC
TRBV5-1	-	-	TRBJ1-6	CASSLAWENSPLHF	TGCGCCAGCAGCTTGGCCTGGGAGAATTCACCCCTCCACTTT
TRBV30	few	-	TRBJ2-1	CAWSSGGASYNEQFF	TGTGCCTGGAGTTCCGGAGGGGCCTCCTACAATGAGCAGTTCTTC
TRBV27	-	-	TRBJ2-7	CASSQKGGRYEQYF	TGTGCCAGCAGTCAAAAGGGGGGTAGATACGAGCAGTACTTC
TRBV15	-	-	TRBJ1-5	CATSREQGNQPQHF	TGTGCCACCAGCAGAGAACAGGGCAATCAGCCCCAGCATTTT
TRBV5-1	-	-	TRBJ1-2	CASSFRDPDDYGYTF	TGCGCCAGCAGCTTCCGGGACCCAGACGACTATGGCTACACCTTC